This T cell receptor (beta chain) was found in a study of T cells in women clearing cervical HPV infection. Profiling relied on immunoSEQ multiplex PCR, and the TCRdb table lists in-frame clones only, not all of them. The sample's table shows 20,000 to 25,000 clones. Study-wide findings and caveats: Cases carried less TRBV6-7 than controls: about 0.1% versus 0.15%.

The CDR3 has 16 residues. Trimming at V came to 4 bases and at J to 0 bases, leaving 6 bases not matched to a gene. The germline CDR1 and CDR2 sequences are MGHRA and YSYEKL. Remarks on this clone: Its antigen remains unidentified. Read data end 3 residues before the CDR3 end; the end is taken from the germline J gene.

The TCR sequence derives from a woman aged 18-70 years with a cervical HPV16 infection that either progressed to CIN3+ or cleared (not recorded which). The chain is built from TRBV4-1 and TRBJ2-3, with 8 bases fitting TRBD1. Material for sequencing was blood buffy coat. CDR3 protein: CASSRQGAMSTDTQYF. The sequenced CDR3 bases are TGCGCCAGCAGCCGGCAGGGGGCAATGAGCACAGATACG.